This entry describes one T cell receptor beta chain. Its antigen is unknown. These data come from a study of cytomegalovirus exposure and HLA in healthy donors. At collection, donors were nominally healthy, but unrecorded immune exposures were probable. PCR employed 60 Vbeta and 13 Jbeta primers. Per the authors' pipeline: A later analysis counted approximately 88 million unique TCR beta chains, about 10 million shared. Libraries were prepared by immunoSEQ multiplex PCR; TCRdb keeps only in-frame clonotypes and omits some of them. V and J calls and clone size come straight from that table; D and trimming were deduced from the DNA. The sample data list about 200,000 clones. Broader study findings: Earlier analysis found most TCR beta V segments productive about 87% or about 30% of the time. Accounts indicate the classifier identified cytomegalovirus status with strong specificity and sensitivity.

Material for sequencing was PBMCs. The receptor was isolated from a girl under 10 years old in good health and CMV-seropositive.

CDR3 loop: CARHWTGCPYNEQFF. DNA of the CDR3: TGTGCCAGGCATTGGACAGGTTGCCCTTACAATGAGCAGTTCTTC. The rearrangement uses TRBV6-1 and TRBJ2-1; 7 nucleotides agree with TRBD1. Germline V gene lookup returns CDR1 MNHNS and CDR2 SASEGT. The ends lost 9 bases at V and 4 bases at J; junction bases unmatched: 12. The CDR3 has 15 residues.